Described below is a single TCR beta chain sequence and its context. In the original processing: Amplification of reference gene primers was used by the study to estimate nucleated cell counts. Some clones are missing from TCRdb's copy, which holds only in-frame ones; the method was immunoSEQ multiplex PCR. D and trimming come from the DNA, and the V and J calls and clone size come from that table. The top ten clones hold approximately 7% of a sample with about 25,000 clones, roughly 79% of them seen once. The sample originates from a study of blood T cell repertoires in COVID-19. At the level of the study: Samples of COVID-19 (acute and convalescent) were obtained from the United States, Italy and Spain. From T cells, B-cell-depleted T cells, or PBMCs came the material, which was cDNA or gDNA.

Trimming removed 3 bases from V and 2 bases from J, with 11 bases in between. Looked up from germline, CDR1 is LGHDT and CDR2 is YNNKEL (reference sequence). The CDR3 is 14 amino acids. This sequence originates from a man aged 70 or older with acute or convalescent COVID-19. This chain joins TRBV3-1 (or the pseudogene TRBV3-2) and TRBJ2-7; maybe TRBD1 (6 bases). The sample comprised peripheral blood. The CDR3 DNA reads as TGTGCCAGCAGCCACCCAGGACAGACCTACGAGCAGTACTTC. This sequence encodes CASSHPGQTYEQYF.